The rows below give T cell receptor beta chains drawn from one sample of a study of blood T cell repertoires in COVID-19. The repertoire was sequenced with immunoSEQ multiplex PCR; TCRdb's copy has only in-frame clones and lacks some. This sample has 30,000 to 40,000 clones, with around four fifths found just once. Input material: peripheral blood. The receptors were sampled from a man aged 60 to 75 with COVID-19, enrolled during active disease. CDR3s include the opening cysteine and the closing phenylalanine or tryptophan. A D gene is named only where the DNA matches it firmly. Rows give clone size only sometimes, using once, few, many, or a class for an expanded clone.

size,J,V,D,DNA,CDR3
-,TRBJ1-2,TRBV3-1/TRBV3-2,TRBD1,TGTGCCAGCAGCCCTCACAGGGGCCACTATGGCTACACCTTC,CASSPHRGHYGYTF
once,TRBJ2-7,TRBV4-2,-,TGTGCCAGCAGCCAAGCCCTGGGGGGGCGGGACGAGCAGTACTTC,CASSQALGGRDEQYF
-,TRBJ2-5,TRBV7-9,-,TGTGCCAGCAGCTCCCGGGACATCGTTGGAGAGACCCAGTACTTC,CASSSRDIVGETQYF
-,TRBJ1-1,TRBV27,-,TGTGCCAGCAGTCCTTGGCAGGGTCGGATGAACACTGAAGCTTTCTTT,CASSPWQGRMNTEAFF
-,TRBJ1-1,TRBV6-5,TRBD1,TGTGCCAGCGGGAGACAGGGTTGGACTGAAGCTTTCTTT,CASGRQGWTEAFF
-,TRBJ1-6,TRBV7-9,TRBD1,TGTGCCAGCAGCTTGGGACAGGGTGTGTCACCCCTCCACTTT,CASSLGQGVSPLHF
-,TRBJ1-1,TRBV19,-,TGTGCCAGTAGTTTTGGGAGCCGGAACACTGAAGCTTTCTTT,CASSFGSRNTEAFF
-,TRBJ2-7,TRBV6-5,TRBD2,TGTGCCAGCGGGGCGGGAGTCGCCTCCTCCTACGAGCAGTACTTC,CASGAGVASSYEQYF
-,TRBJ1-6,TRBV25-1,TRBD1,TGTGCCAGCAGTGCATCCGGGACAGGGCGTAATTCACCCCTCCACTTT,CASSASGTGRNSPLHF
few,TRBJ1-6,TRBV5-1,-,TGCGCCAGCAGCTTGGGTCGGCGGGATCAATCACCCCTCCACTTT,CASSLGRRDQSPLHF
once,TRBJ1-2,TRBV4-2,-,TGTGCCAGCAGCCAACCTCGGGATAACTATGGCTACACCTTC,CASSQPRDNYGYTF
-,TRBJ2-1,TRBV6-5,-,TGTGCCAGCAGTTACTCAGAGGGCAGCAACAATGAGCAGTTCTTC,CASSYSEGSNNEQFF
-,TRBJ1-4,TRBV11-3,-,TGTGCCAGCAGCGCCGTCTCGGGTGAAAAACTGTTTTTT,CASSAVSGEKLFF
-,TRBJ2-3,TRBV19,-,TGTGCCAGTAGTCCCCCACCCTCAGGGGGGTATTCAGATACGCAGTATTTT,CASSPPPSGGYSDTQYF
few,TRBJ1-2,TRBV12-3/TRBV12-4,TRBD1,TGTGCCAGCAGTTCGGGACAGATCTATGGCTACACCTTC,CASSSGQIYGYTF
few,TRBJ1-2,TRBV28,-,TGTGCCAGCAGTTTCAGAATGGGACAAGGGCGCTCCACCTTC,CASSFRMGQGRSTF
-,TRBJ2-7,TRBV5-3,-,TGTGCCAGAAGCCACGGGTTCTTACGCTCCTACGAGCAGTACTTC,CARSHGFLRSYEQYF
-,TRBJ1-6,TRBV28,-,TGTGCCAGCAGTTTTCAGGCGGGCTATAATTCACCCCTCCACTTT,CASSFQAGYNSPLHF
-,TRBJ1-5,TRBV5-1,-,TGCGCCAGCAGCTTGGATGCACGGAATCAGCCCCAGCATTTT,CASSLDARNQPQHF
few,TRBJ1-1,TRBV11-3,-,TGTGCCAGCAGCTTGGGGGGGGTAACTGAAGCTTTCTTT,CASSLGGVTEAFF
-,TRBJ1-1,TRBV28,-,TGTGCCAGCAGTCCACAGGGACGATGGAACACTGAAGCTTTCTTT,CASSPQGRWNTEAFF
-,TRBJ1-1,TRBV7-8,-,TGTGCCAGCAGCAGAGACGAGCTTCGCGCCGACACTGAAGCTTTCTTT,CASSRDELRADTEAFF
-,TRBJ1-2,TRBV7-2,TRBD1,TGTGCCAGCAGCCCCTCTCCTCCGGGACAGGGGGCAAGGAGTGGCTACACCTTC,CASSPSPPGQGARSGYTF
-,TRBJ2-1,TRBV5-1,TRBD2,TGCGCCAGCAGCTTAGGGACTAGCTCCTACAATGAGCAGTTCTTC,CASSLGTSSYNEQFF
few,TRBJ1-2,TRBV11-2,-,TGTGCCAGCAGCTTAGAGGGGGCGGCTAACTATGGCTACACCTTC,CASSLEGAANYGYTF
-,TRBJ2-3,TRBV7-3,-,TGTGCCAGCAGCTTACCAGGTTCCACAGATACGCAGTATTTT,CASSLPGSTDTQYF
-,TRBJ2-7,TRBV5-1,TRBD2,TGCGCCAGCAGCTTGGTACGACTAGCCCGCTACGAGCAGTACTTC,CASSLVRLARYEQYF
-,TRBJ1-2,TRBV19,-,TGTGCCAGTAGTGGGGAGGTGAACTATGGCTACACCTTC,CASSGEVNYGYTF
-,TRBJ1-5,TRBV18,-,TGTGCCAGCTCGTCTTCCAGGGGTCCGGATCAGCCCCAGCATTTT,CASSSSRGPDQPQHF
-,TRBJ2-2,TRBV11-2,TRBD1,TGTGCCAGCAGCTTGGGACAGGGGCACACCGGGGAGCTGTTTTTT,CASSLGQGHTGELFF
-,TRBJ1-3,TRBV11-2,TRBD1,TGTGCCAGCAGCTTAAGAATCGGGACAGGGAAGAGCTCTGGAAACACCATATATTTT,CASSLRIGTGKSSGNTIYF
-,TRBJ1-6,TRBV19,-,TGTGCCACCCAGGGGCAGTCCTATAATTCACCCCTCCACTTT,CATQGQSYNSPLHF
-,TRBJ1-4,TRBV6-5,-,TGTGCCAGCAGTTCGGCGGGAAGCTGGCGTGAAAAACTGTTTTTT,CASSSAGSWREKLFF
once,TRBJ2-1,TRBV7-6,-,TGTGCCAGCGCTCGCGGCAGCGACTACAATGAGCAGTTCTTC,CASARGSDYNEQFF
-,TRBJ1-3,TRBV9,-,TGTGCCAGCAGCGCCCGACAGGTTTCGGACACCATATATTTT,CASSARQVSDTIYF
-,TRBJ1-1,TRBV5-8,-,TGTGCCAGCAGTCTGACCGGGACAGAAGCTTTCTTT,CASSLTGTEAFF
-,TRBJ1-2,TRBV18,TRBD1,TGTGCCAGCTCACCACCCCACTTTCAGGGGGCCTATGGCTACACCTTC,CASSPPHFQGAYGYTF
-,TRBJ1-1,TRBV6-5,-,TGTGCCAGCAGCATACAGCTGAACACTGAAGCTTTCTTT,CASSIQLNTEAFF
-,TRBJ1-1,TRBV30,-,TGTGCCTGGAGTGTACGAGGCGAACGGAGGGATGAAGCTTTCTTT,CAWSVRGERRDEAFF
-,TRBJ2-7,TRBV5-4,TRBD2,TGTGCCAGCAGCTTGGGTGTAGGCGGGAGAGGCGGCTACGAGCAGTACTTC,CASSLGVGGRGGYEQYF
medium-sized,TRBJ2-7,TRBV5-1,TRBD2,TGCGCCAGCAGCCCGGGACTAGCGGGAGGGCCTCAGGGCGAGCAGTACTTC,CASSPGLAGGPQGEQYF
-,TRBJ1-2,TRBV6-5,-,TGTGCCAGCAGGACCGGCCCGGGTGGCTACACCTTC,CASRTGPGGYTF
-,TRBJ2-3,TRBV15,-,TGTGCCACCAGCAGAGATCGGGCGACAGCAGTCTTGTTTACGCAGTATTTT,CATSRDRATAVLFTQYF
-,TRBJ2-5,TRBV5-1,-,TGCGCCAGCAGCTTTGAGAGGGTCCGCCAAGAGACCCAGTACTTC,CASSFERVRQETQYF
few,TRBJ2-2,TRBV5-6,TRBD1,TGTGCCAGCAGCATACGGACAGGGTTCACCGGGGAGCTGTTTTTT,CASSIRTGFTGELFF
once,TRBJ2-2,TRBV14,-,TGTGCCAGCAGCCCCAACAGGGATCCCACCGGGGAGCTGTTTTTT,CASSPNRDPTGELFF
-,TRBJ2-3,TRBV19,-,TGTGCCAGTAGTATTTCCGGTTTCACAGATACGCAGTATTTT,CASSISGFTDTQYF
-,TRBJ2-7,TRBV12-3/TRBV12-4,TRBD1,TGTGCCAGCAGGCGACAGGGGACGGGCGAGCAGTACTTC,CASRRQGTGEQYF